This is a list of T cell receptor beta chains from one sample in a study of CD8 T cells in Susac syndrome. MiXCR was run by TCRdb on the immunoSEQ multiplex PCR reads, yielding one entry per CDR3 protein. The data contain approximately 200,000 distinct CDR3 sequences, roughly 95% of them singletons. The specimen sequenced was CD4+ T cells from PBMCs. These receptors all stem from a human donor with multiple sclerosis. The CDR3 runs from the conserved cysteine through the conserved F or W. A D gene is named only where the DNA matches it firmly.

V	J	D	CDR3	DNA
TRBV12-3/TRBV12-4	TRBJ1-5	TRBD1	CASSNRGLQPQHF	TGTGCCAGCAGCAACAGGGGGCTTCAGCCCCAGCATTTT
TRBV12-3/TRBV12-4	TRBJ1-1	.	CASSPPTANTEAFF	TGTGCCAGCAGTCCACCGACAGCAAACACTGAAGCTTTCTTT
TRBV30	TRBJ2-3	TRBD2	CAHRKAGITDTQYF	TGTGCCCACCGGAAAGCGGGGATCACAGATACGCAGTATTTT
TRBV30	TRBJ1-3	.	CAWRERGQADTIYF	TGTGCCTGGAGGGAAAGGGGTCAGGCCGACACCATATATTTT
TRBV12-3/TRBV12-4	TRBJ1-4	TRBD1	CASSRTGVGEKLFF	TGTGCCAGCAGTCGGACAGGGGTTGGAGAAAAACTGTTTTTT
TRBV28	TRBJ1-5	TRBD1	CASSYLGQGAIQPQHF	TGTGCCAGCAGTTACCTGGGACAGGGGGCAATTCAGCCCCAGCATTTT
TRBV20-1	TRBJ1-2	.	CSARRNRDYGYTF	TGCAGTGCTAGAAGGAACAGGGACTATGGCTACACCTTC
TRBV29-1	TRBJ2-2	TRBD2	CSVGTSGGLLTGELFF	TGCAGCGTTGGGACTAGCGGGGGGTTATTAACCGGGGAGCTGTTTTTT
TRBV20-1	TRBJ2-7	TRBD1	CSAPKQGGHYEQYF	TGCAGTGCTCCGAAACAGGGGGGACACTACGAGCAGTACTTC
TRBV28	TRBJ1-2	.	CATSWGDYGYTF	TGTGCCACCTCCTGGGGCGACTATGGCTACACCTTC
TRBV12-5	TRBJ2-5	TRBD1	CASGSGAGGETQYF	TGTGCTAGTGGCAGTGGGGCAGGGGGAGAGACCCAGTACTTC